These T cell receptor beta chains were read from a single sample in a study of beta chain features in type 1 diabetes. Sequenced by immunoSEQ multiplex PCR; TCRdb stores in-frame clones only, minus some. This table holds more than 250,000 clones, around 25% found once. The sequencing input was naive CD4+ T cells from blood. These receptors were obtained from a woman aged 25 to 45 with type 1 diabetes. Each CDR3 is given with its conserved first and last residue. D genes are given only for firm matches. Not all rows give a size; the values are once, few, many and, for expanded clones, a class.

.	12	.	TRBV29-1	TRBJ2-2	CSAYGDTGELFF	TGCAGCGCCTACGGGGATACCGGGGAGCTGTTTTTT
.	14	.	TRBV5-7	TRBJ2-7	CASSLGEGSYEQYF	TGTGCCAGCAGCTTGGGTGAGGGCTCCTACGAGCAGTACTTC
TRBD2	13	few	TRBV7-3	TRBJ2-4	CASSLGGDGIQYF	TGTGCCAGCAGCTTAGGGGGGGACGGCATTCAGTACTTC
.	13	few	TRBV27	TRBJ2-7	CASSFPQQGPKYF	TGTGCCAGCAGTTTTCCGCAGCAGGGGCCGAAGTACTTC
.	13	.	TRBV30	TRBJ1-2	CACLPQGNYGYTF	TGTGCCTGCCTGCCCCAGGGGAACTATGGCTACACCTTC
TRBD1	15	.	TRBV7-8	TRBJ2-7	CASSLAGTGAYEQYF	TGTGCCAGCAGCTTAGCCGGGACAGGGGCCTACGAGCAGTACTTC
TRBD2	16	.	TRBV10-3	TRBJ2-7	CAISGGISGRTYEQYF	TGTGCCATCAGTGGAGGGATTAGCGGGAGGACCTACGAGCAGTACTTC
.	15	.	TRBV5-4	TRBJ1-1	CASSRPESGNTEAFF	TGTGCCAGCAGCCGGCCCGAGTCAGGGAACACTGAAGCTTTCTTT
TRBD1	11	.	TRBV6-5	TRBJ2-7	CASRTGFEQYF	TGTGCCAGCAGGACAGGGTTCGAGCAGTACTTC
TRBD2	11	few	TRBV28	TRBJ2-1	CASRREGEQFF	TGTGCCAGCCGGAGGGAGGGTGAGCAGTTCTTC